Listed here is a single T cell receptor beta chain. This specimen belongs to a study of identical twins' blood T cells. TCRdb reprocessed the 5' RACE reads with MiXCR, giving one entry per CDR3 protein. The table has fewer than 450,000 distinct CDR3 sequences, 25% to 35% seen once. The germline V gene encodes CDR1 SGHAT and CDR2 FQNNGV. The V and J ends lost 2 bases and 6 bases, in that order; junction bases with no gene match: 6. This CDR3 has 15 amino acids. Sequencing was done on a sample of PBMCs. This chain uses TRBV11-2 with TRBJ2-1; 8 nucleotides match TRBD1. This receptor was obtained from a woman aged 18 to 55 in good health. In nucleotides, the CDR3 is TGTGCCAGCAGCTTAACAGGGGGGTCTCCCAATGAGCAGTTCTTC. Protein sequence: CASSLTGGSPNEQFF.